These 27 T cell receptor beta chains were all obtained from the same sample, sequenced in a study of blood T cells in healthy people across ages. Sample-barcoded 5' priming and a J-beta primer mix drove a second PCR of roughly 6 to 12 cycles. From the 5' RACE reads, TCRdb called clonotypes with MiXCR, one entry per CDR3 protein. This table has around 1,600,000 distinct CDR3 sequences, about 42% appearing once. Sequencing input: blood. The receptors shown here come from a woman between 18 and 30 years old in good health.

The V call is TRBV11-2, the J call TRBJ2-2; D not resolved. The V gene lost 1 base and the J gene lost 6 bases, with 6 bases spanning the gap. This CDR3 is built from 13 residues. The germline V gene has CDR1 SGHAT and CDR2 FQNNGV. CDR3 nucleotides: TGTGCCAGCAGCTTAGTCGGGCCCGGGGAGCTGTTTTTT. As protein: CASSLVGPGELFF.

This clonotype was detected only a few times. The J gene is TRBJ2-3, the V gene TRBV12-3 or TRBV12-4; 14 positions match TRBD2. The CDR3 runs to 15 residues. Trimming took 2 bases from V and 6 from J; bases not matched to a gene: 1. CDR3 protein: CASSLRLAGGDTQYF. CDR3 coding DNA: TGTGCCAGCAGTTTACGACTAGCGGGGGGGGATACGCAGTATTTT.

The chain joins TRBV7-9 to TRBJ1-1, with D possibly being TRBD1 (6 bases). This CDR3 has 14 amino acids. The germline V and J ends were trimmed by 4 bases and 8 bases, with 17 bases remaining between them. Germline V gives CDR1 SEHNR, CDR2 FQNEAQ (reference sequence). The CDR3 sequence is CASSSEGGWTEAFF. In nucleotides, the CDR3 is TGTGCCAGCAGCTCGGAGGGGGGCTGGACAGAAGCTTTCTTT.

The J gene is TRBJ2-1, the V gene TRBV4-3; 9 bases map to TRBD1. Per germline, CDR1 LGHNA and CDR2 YSLEER. The CDR3 extends over 15 amino acids. With 2 bases clipped from V and 4 bases from J, the junction kept 3 bases outside the gene matches. CDR3 coding DNA: TGCGCCAGCAGCCAAACAGGGGGCCGGTACAATGAGCAGTTCTTC. It translates to CASSQTGGRYNEQFF.

This clonotype was counted between two and nine times. The chain uses TRBV5-1 and TRBJ2-5, with D uncertain. Between the trimmed V and J ends, which lost 0 bases and 2 bases, there was a span of 8 bases. This CDR3 contains 14 residues. CDR1 SGHRS and CDR2 YFSETQ come from the germline V gene. The CDR3 reads CASSLGRRQETQYF. Here the CDR3 DNA reads TGCGCCAGCAGCTTGGGACGGAGACAAGAGACCCAGTACTTC.

The genes are TRBV4-2 and TRBJ2-7, with 7 positions matching TRBD2. Losses at the gene ends were 1 base for V and 2 bases for J; bases not matched to a gene: 8. CDR3 length equals 16 residues. Germline V lookup: CDR1 LGHNA, CDR2 YNFKEQ. The CDR3 nucleotides are TGTGCCAGCAGCCAAGTCTTTGCGGGGGACGCCTACGAGCAGTACTTC. As protein: CASSQVFAGDAYEQYF.

The V gene is TRBV4-1, the J gene TRBJ1-4; tentatively, D is TRBD1 (5 bases). Germline CDR1 MGHRA, CDR2 YSYEKL. CDR3 length equals 16 residues. Trimming took 1 base from V and 8 from J, leaving 17 bases between them. The CDR3 reads CASSQGRDGLREKLFF. The CDR3 coding sequence is TGCGCCAGCAGCCAAGGCCGGGACGGACTGAGAGAAAAACTGTTTTTT.

The count of this clonotype is one. The V and J genes are TRBV6-5 and TRBJ1-4, with D unclear. The CDR3 runs 14 residues. From germline, CDR1 is MNHEY and CDR2 SVGAGI. Deletions cut 4 bases from V and 0 bases from J, with 6 bases between. The CDR3 reads CASSFRTTNEKLFF. In DNA, the CDR3 is TGTGCCAGCAGTTTCCGAACAACTAATGAAAAACTGTTTTTT.

This clonotype was seen many times. The chain has TRBV12-3 or TRBV12-4 and TRBJ2-3, with D hard to call. Trimming cost V 6 bases and J 2 bases, with 12 bases left between them. This CDR3 region has 14 residues. DNA for the CDR3: TGTGCCAGCAGCTTTGGACCATACACAGATACGCAGTATTTT. It yields the protein CASSFGPYTDTQYF.

This clonotype was counted at least ten times. The chain is built from TRBV10-3 and TRBJ2-7; 7 bases map to TRBD2. The CDR3 sequence is 14 residues long. With V trimmed by 2 bases and J by 4 bases, 5 bases remained unmatched. Germline V gene data show CDR1 as ENHRY and CDR2 as SYGVKD. The CDR3 DNA is TGTGCCATCAGTGAGGCCGGGACTACTTACGAGCAGTACTTC. Its translation is CAISEAGTTYEQYF.

This clonotype appeared many times. This rearrangement joins TRBV2 to TRBJ2-1; D possibly uses TRBD1 or TRBD2 (5 bases each). Looked up from germline, CDR1 is SNHLY and CDR2 is FYNNEI. V was clipped by 6 bases and J by 5 bases, with 14 bases between them. The CDR3 covers 14 residues. The CDR3 sequence is CASRDPGQDNEQFF. Here the CDR3 DNA reads TGTGCCAGCAGGGACCCGGGGCAGGACAATGAGCAGTTCTTC.

This clonotype has just a few counts. The chain uses TRBV12-3 or TRBV12-4 and TRBJ2-1; 12 positions match TRBD2. V trimming: 4 bases; J trimming: 6 bases; junction bases outside the gene matches: 10. The CDR3 runs 17 residues. CDR3 sequence (DNA): TGTGCCAGCAGTTCCCCGGCTAGCGGGAGGGCTATCAATGAGCAGTTCTTC. Translating it yields CASSSPASGRAINEQFF.

The chain uses TRBV4-1 and TRBJ1-2; D is possibly TRBD1 (5 bases). V was cut by 1 base and J by 7 bases, with 16 bases left in between. Germline CDR1 and CDR2: MGHRA and YSYEKL. This CDR3 contains 15 residues. This CDR3 reads CASSQATGTGGGYTF. CDR3 sequence (DNA): TGCGCCAGCAGCCAAGCTACCGGGACGGGGGGTGGCTACACCTTC.

The genes are TRBV27 and TRBJ2-7; D is perhaps TRBD1 or TRBD2 (5 bases each). The CDR3 loop spans 15 amino acids. Germline CDR1 MNHEY, CDR2 SMNVEV (reference sequence). The ends were cut back, 5 bases at V and 0 bases at J, with 14 bases in the middle. The CDR3 DNA reads TGTGCCAGCAGTCCCTCGACAGCGGCCTCCTACGAGCAGTACTTC. Its translation is CASSPSTAASYEQYF.

V gene TRBV20-1 combines with J gene TRBJ2-1; 8 bases fit TRBD2. The CDR3 loop spans 13 amino acids. Looked up from germline, CDR1 is DFQATT and CDR2 is SNEGSKA (reference sequence). V dropped 5 bases and J dropped 4; count of bases not matched to a gene: 4. The CDR3 region has the DNA TGCAGTGCTTATAGCGGGGCTTACAATGAGCAGTTCTTC. Translated, it gives CSAYSGAYNEQFF.

This clonotype was counted many times. The chain recombines TRBV28 with TRBJ1-2; D gene unclear. V dropped 11 bases and J dropped 2 bases, with 9 bases sitting between them. Germline CDR1 and CDR2: MDHEN and SYDVKM. The CDR3 has 11 amino acids. CDR3 region: CAGRNNYGYTF. The CDR3, as DNA: TGTGCCGGGCGCAACAACTATGGCTACACCTTC.

J is TRBJ1-2 and V is TRBV5-1; D is perhaps TRBD1 (5 bases). Trimming cost V 2 bases and J 10 bases, with 15 bases left between them. Per germline, CDR1 SGHRS and CDR2 YFSETQ. The CDR3 has 13 residues. The CDR3 reads CASSLGAVQAYTF. In nucleotides, the CDR3 is TGCGCCAGCAGCTTAGGGGCAGTTCAGGCCTACACCTTC.

This clonotype was seen a handful of times. The V call is TRBV5-6, the J call TRBJ2-7; TRBD1 is a possible D gene (5 bases). Trimming shortened V by 5 bases and J by 0 bases, and 21 bases separated the two germline ends. Germline V gives CDR1 SGHDT, CDR2 YYEEEE. This CDR3 has 17 amino acids. The CDR3 protein is CASSSPHRSLFSYEQYF. CDR3 nucleotides: TGTGCCAGCAGTTCTCCCCACAGGTCCCTCTTCTCCTACGAGCAGTACTTC.

The chain employs TRBV12-3 or TRBV12-4 and TRBJ2-1; D call uncertain. V lost 11 bases, J lost 10 bases, and 18 bases lay in between. The CDR3 totals 12 residues. The CDR3 nucleotides are TGTGCCGGCACCCGGGCCCAAATAGAGCAGTTCTTC. Translating it yields CAGTRAQIEQFF.

The J gene is TRBJ2-5, the V gene TRBV29-1, with a tentative D call TRBD1 (6 bases). Trimming cost V 5 bases and J 1 base, with 14 bases left between them. CDR1 is SQVTM, CDR2 ANQGSEA, per germline. The CDR3 is 14 amino acids. The CDR3 protein is CSVSPGQPQETQYF. In DNA form, the CDR3 reads TGCAGCGTTTCTCCAGGACAGCCCCAAGAGACCCAGTACTTC.

This clonotype was counted once. The J gene is TRBJ2-7, the V gene TRBV27; D is ambiguous. The germline V and J ends were trimmed by 5 bases and 5 bases, with 4 bases remaining between them. CDR3 size: 10 residues. Germline assignment: CDR1 MNHEY and CDR2 SMNVEV (reference sequence). The CDR3 reads CASSAHEQYF. CDR3 nucleotides: TGTGCCAGCAGTGCTCACGAGCAGTACTTC.

This clonotype came up a few times. The chain carries TRBV21-1 and TRBJ2-1; the table's D call TRBD2 went unverified against the DNA. TRBV21-1 is noted as a pseudogene. This CDR3 has 15 amino acids. CDR3 loop: CASSKESQVPDEQFF. DNA of the CDR3: TGTGCCAGCAGCAAAGAGTCCCAGGTTCCGGATGAGCAGTTCTTC.

This clonotype was found once. The CDR3 region has the DNA TGCAGTGCTAGAGTAGGGCTAGGCCAAGCAAAGAGCACAGATACGCAGTATTTT. Translating it yields CSARVGLGQAKSTDTQYF. This rearrangement joins TRBV20-1 to TRBJ2-3; D not resolved. Trimming shortened V by 1 base and J by 0 bases, and 20 bases separated the two germline ends. The CDR3 length is 18 residues. Germline loops: CDR1 DFQATT, CDR2 SNEGSKA (reference sequence).

This clonotype was seen only once. This chain uses TRBV5-4 with TRBJ2-2, with D perhaps assigned TRBD1 or TRBD2 (5 bases each). The CDR3 consists of 18 residues. Trimming took 2 bases from V and 0 from J, leaving 17 bases between them. Germline CDR1 reads SGHNT; CDR2 reads YYREEE (reference sequence). CDR3 coding DNA: TGTGCCAGCAGCTTAGAGGGGAAAGGCCAGGCGAACACCGGGGAGCTGTTTTTT. Amino acids: CASSLEGKGQANTGELFF.

The chain uses TRBV4-2 and TRBJ1-2; a possible D gene is TRBD1 (5 bases). Germline V gene sequence: CDR1 LGHNA, CDR2 YNFKEQ. The V end was cut by 1 base, the J end by 8 bases, with 14 bases between. The CDR3 is 14 amino acids. The CDR3, as DNA: TGTGCCAGCAGCCAAGGCCAGGGTCCTTTCGGCTACACCTTC. Translating gives CASSQGQGPFGYTF.

This clonotype turned up a few times. V is TRBV20-1 and J is TRBJ1-1; D gene ambiguous. CDR1 DFQATT and CDR2 SNEGSKA come from the germline V gene (reference sequence). CDR3 length equals 15 residues. V was cut by 3 bases and J by 1 base, with 15 bases left in between. The chain's CDR3 is CSASGAGAGNTEAFF. The CDR3 DNA sequence: TGCAGTGCTAGCGGAGCGGGCGCGGGGAACACTGAAGCTTTCTTT.

The rearrangement links TRBV20-1 to TRBJ2-1; 9 nucleotides match TRBD2. V was clipped by 6 bases and J by 7 bases; unmatched bases: 7. This CDR3 is 13 amino acids long. From germline, CDR1 is DFQATT and CDR2 SNEGSKA (reference sequence). The CDR3: CSASSGSLNEQFF. The CDR3 DNA sequence: TGCAGTGCCAGTAGCGGGAGCCTGAATGAGCAGTTCTTC.